This is a list of T cell receptor beta chains from one sample in a study of blood T cells in healthy people across ages. MiXCR was run by TCRdb on the 5' RACE reads, yielding one entry per CDR3 protein. The sample carries some 1.4 million distinct CDR3 sequences, around two fifths recorded once. Sequenced input: blood. These receptors were collected from a woman aged 18-29 years in good health. Both conserved end residues are part of each CDR3. The D gene is left open where the match is weak. For some rows the clone size is stated as once, few or many, or as a class when expanded; others skip it.

size	D	J	V	DNA	CDR3
-	-	TRBJ2-7	TRBV24-1	TGTGCCACCAGTGATAACCCTACCCTCGGGGAATACGAGCAGTACTTC	CATSDNPTLGEYEQYF
-	TRBD2	TRBJ2-1	TRBV29-1	TGCAGCGTTGCACGGACTAGCGGGAGCTACAATGAGCAGTTCTTC	CSVARTSGSYNEQFF
-	TRBD2	TRBJ2-5	TRBV3-1	TGTGCCAGCAGCCTCGGACTAGATGTGTACTTC	CASSLGLDVYF
-	-	TRBJ2-1	TRBV12-3/TRBV12-4	TGTGCCAGCAGGATTAGCGCCACCGGAAATGAGCAGTTCTTC	CASRISATGNEQFF
few	-	TRBJ2-1	TRBV12-3/TRBV12-4	TGTGCCAGCAGTTTAGGCCCTAGTGGGCAAGATGACGGCGAATACAATGAGCAGTTCTTC	CASSLGPSGQDDGEYNEQFF
-	-	TRBJ1-6	TRBV4-1	TGCGCCAGCAGCCAAGAGGCAGCGAGCTCCTATAATTCACCCCTCCACTTT	CASSQEAASSYNSPLHF
-	-	TRBJ2-7	TRBV29-1	TGCAGCGTTGAGGACGACAAGGGCTGCGAGCAGTACTTC	CSVEDDKGCEQYF
many	-	TRBJ2-1	TRBV10-3	TGTGCCATCAGTGAGTCGGCGGGGCCTTACAATGAGCAGTTCTTC	CAISESAGPYNEQFF
few	TRBD2	TRBJ2-7	TRBV9	TGTGCCAGCAGCGTTAGCGGGAGTGGGTACGAGCAGTACTTC	CASSVSGSGYEQYF
-	-	TRBJ1-2	TRBV30	TGTGCCTGGAGTGTAAGGCCCCTAAACTATGGCTACACCTTC	CAWSVRPLNYGYTF
few	-	TRBJ2-7	TRBV10-2	TGCGCCAGCAGTGAGTTAGGGCGCGAGCAGTACTTC	CASSELGREQYF
-	-	TRBJ2-5	TRBV4-1	TGCGCCAGCAGCCACTCGTCAGGGAGGTGGGAGCAGTACTTC	CASSHSSGRWEQYF
-	-	TRBJ2-5	TRBV11-3	TGTGCCAGCAGCTCAACCGAAATGGGGACCCAGTACTTC	CASSSTEMGTQYF
-	-	TRBJ2-6	TRBV12-3/TRBV12-4	TGTGCCGGAAAGGGGGCTGGGGCCAACGTCCTGACTTTC	CAGKGAGANVLTF
-	-	TRBJ2-5	TRBV6-1	TGTGCCAGCAGATGGCGAGACGGCCAAGAGACCCAGTACTTC	CASRWRDGQETQYF
once	TRBD1	TRBJ1-2	TRBV4-1	TGCGCCAGCAGCCTTACCAGGACAGGGGGCTCCAACGATGGCTACACCTTC	CASSLTRTGGSNDGYTF
-	-	TRBJ1-3	TRBV11-2	TGTGCCAGCAGCTTATTTATGTTCTCTGGAAACACCATATATTTT	CASSLFMFSGNTIYF
-	-	TRBJ2-1	TRBV12-3/TRBV12-4	TGTGCCAGCAGTGCCGGAACTCCTAACAATGAGCAGTTCTTC	CASSAGTPNNEQFF
-	-	TRBJ1-2	TRBV14	TGTGCCAGCAGCCCTGTTGGGGCCTCTGGGAGCTACACCTTC	CASSPVGASGSYTF
few	-	TRBJ2-4	TRBV5-1	TGCGCCAGCAGCCCCCTAACACAACGGGTGAACATTCAGTACTTC	CASSPLTQRVNIQYF
-	-	TRBJ1-2	TRBV6-1	TGTGCCAGTAGACGGGGCCAGCGCTATGGCTACACCTTC	CASRRGQRYGYTF
-	TRBD1	TRBJ1-1	TRBV6-1	TGTGCCAGCATAGGGACAGGGGGCGAAGGGAACACTGAAGCTTTCTTT	CASIGTGGEGNTEAFF
few	TRBD1	TRBJ2-7	TRBV10-3	TGTGCCATCAGTGGGGACAGTGGCGAGCAGTACTTC	CAISGDSGEQYF
few	-	TRBJ1-2	TRBV3-1	TGTGCCAGCAGCCAAGAAGGCAGTAACTATGGCTACACCTTC	CASSQEGSNYGYTF
-	-	TRBJ2-7	TRBV29-1	TGCAGCGCACGACAGGGAGGTGGCAATGAGCAGTACTTC	CSARQGGGNEQYF
many	TRBD2	TRBJ2-1	TRBV20-1	TGCAGTGCGTATGTACTAGCGGGAGCCTACAATGAGCAGTTCTTC	CSAYVLAGAYNEQFF
-	-	TRBJ2-1	TRBV20-1	TGCAGTGCTAGTTCGGTAGACAATGAGCAGTTCTTC	CSASSVDNEQFF
-	TRBD1	TRBJ2-1	TRBV6-1	TGTGCCAGCAGAGACAGGGCGTCCTACAATGAGCAGTTCTTC	CASRDRASYNEQFF
once	TRBD2	TRBJ2-3	TRBV7-7	TGTGCTAGCAGCAGCTCCGAGCGGGGGGATACGCAGTATTTT	CASSSSERGDTQYF
-	-	TRBJ1-4	TRBV12-3/TRBV12-4	TGTGCCAGCAGTTTAGGCAAGTTGAGGACTAATGAAAAACTGTTTTTT	CASSLGKLRTNEKLFF
many	-	TRBJ2-1	TRBV4-2	TGTGCCAGCAGCCAAGAAAAGGAGCAGTTCTTC	CASSQEKEQFF
-	-	TRBJ1-2	TRBV20-1	TGCAGTGCTAGAGTGGTTCACGGATCTAACTATGGCTACACCTTC	CSARVVHGSNYGYTF
-	-	TRBJ2-1	TRBV6-1	TGTGCCAGCAGTTTTTTTGGGGGGGGCGGGTCTGAGCAGTTCTTC	CASSFFGGGGSEQFF
-	-	TRBJ2-1	TRBV12-3/TRBV12-4	TGTGCCAGCAGTTTAGATAGGTGGCGCGAAAATTACAATGAGCAGTTCTTC	CASSLDRWRENYNEQFF
many	-	TRBJ2-2	TRBV7-2	TGTGCCAGCAGCCCAGGGGAGCCCCTTACCTACACCGGGGAGCTGTTTTTT	CASSPGEPLTYTGELFF
-	-	TRBJ2-7	TRBV7-2	TGTGCCAGCAGCCCCTTGGTTGCCTACGAGCAGTACTTC	CASSPLVAYEQYF
-	-	TRBJ2-7	TRBV3-1	TGTGCCAGCAGCCAAGGCAGGGTCAGGGATGAGCAGTACTTC	CASSQGRVRDEQYF
few	-	TRBJ2-7	TRBV12-3/TRBV12-4	TGTGCCAGCAGTTTGCCAGGGCACGAGCAGTACTTC	CASSLPGHEQYF
few	TRBD2	TRBJ2-1	TRBV4-2	TGTGCCAGCAGCCAAGTTAGCGGGAGTCGGTCCTACAATGAGCAGTTCTTC	CASSQVSGSRSYNEQFF
few	TRBD2	TRBJ2-1	TRBV6-5	TGTGCCAGCAGTTCCGGCGGACTAGCGCCCAATGAGCAGTTCTTC	CASSSGGLAPNEQFF
few	TRBD2	TRBJ2-1	TRBV5-1	TGCGCCAGCAGCTTGGGGCTAGCGGGACGGACTGAGCAGTTCTTC	CASSLGLAGRTEQFF
few	TRBD2	TRBJ2-1	TRBV20-1	TGCAGAAGCGGGAGTGAGTTCTTC	CRSGSEFF
few	-	TRBJ2-7	TRBV5-1	TGCGCCAGCAGCTTGCCAACAGCCGTCTCTTACGAGCAGTACTTC	CASSLPTAVSYEQYF
few	-	TRBJ2-5	TRBV29-1	TGCAGCGTTAGCGGGTCGAATCCGGAGACCCAGTACTTC	CSVSGSNPETQYF
-	-	TRBJ2-7	TRBV29-1	TGCAGCGTTGATGCTGGGACCCCCTACGAGCAGTACTTC	CSVDAGTPYEQYF
-	-	TRBJ2-7	TRBV12-3/TRBV12-4	TGTGCCAGCAGACGGGGTATCTACTACGAGCAGTACTTC	CASRRGIYYEQYF
few	TRBD2	TRBJ2-1	TRBV20-1	TGCAGTGCTCGAAGACTAGCGGGGTCCCCCTCCGATGAGCAGTTCTTC	CSARRLAGSPSDEQFF